Listed here is a single T cell receptor (beta chain). This clone appeared a single time. The antigen it binds to is not known. The input lacks base qualities; no much larger clone sits a single base away. The immunoSEQ Assay, a bias-controlled multiplex PCR, was used to amplify TCRbeta CDR3 regions from genomic DNA. The study's processing was this. The number of nucleated cells in each sample was estimated by amplification of reference gene primers within the assay. To quantify the absolute abundance of each unique TCRbeta CDR3 rearrangement, sequence reads were collapsed and filtered. For each sample, productive Simpson clonality was calculated by taking the square root of Simpson's diversity index across productive rearrangements. TCRdb obtained this table from immuneACCESS and retained in-frame rearrangements with V and J assigned. These tables miss some clones; where compared with another copy, unresolved V genes account for less than half of the shortfall, and the remainder is unexplained. Clonal size and the V and J genes are those of that table, whereas D and trimming came from the DNA. The sample contains 300,000 to 350,000 clones, 80% to 90% of them found a single time. Together, the top ten hold about 4.2% of the sample.

Here V drops 1 base and J drops 4 bases, and the junction holds 16 bases not matched to any gene. The CDR3 sequence holds 19 residues, the cysteine and phenylalanine included. This entry keeps only the CDR3 DNA: 57 bases, framed from base 1. The germline V gene yields KGHSH for CDR1 and LQKENI for CDR2. In the prospective study, participants were about 18 to 100 years old, resided in about two dozen geographic areas of the United States, and were enrolled through a virtual design. To assign participants to cohorts, the prospective study relied on clinical history that participants themselves reported in a screening survey and a study questionnaire. In the prospective study, mobile phlebotomists collected whole blood, serum and a nasopharyngeal or oropharyngeal swab from each participant. Additional blood draws and questionnaires over an approximately 2-month period could optionally be provided by prospective study participants. Before DNA extraction, prospective study blood samples were shipped either frozen or at room temperature.

This record belongs to a study of blood T cell repertoires in COVID-19 (TCRdb year 2020). Background for the entire study: The collaborator samples originated in the United States, Italy and Spain and spanned the acute and convalescent phases of COVID-19. The material from the prospective study consisted of cDNA or gDNA derived from T cells, B-cell-depleted T cells, or PBMCs. The repertoires were released in a freely available public database meant as a resource for research on the immune response to SARS-CoV-2. The dataset comprised deeply sampled blood TCRbeta repertoires from subjects exposed to, actively infected with, or recovered from COVID-19. Samples came from the ongoing ImmuneRACE study (first 160 participants) plus 1,254 subjects from 6 global collaborators. Where available, HLA class I and class II types were taken from metadata supplied by the sample provider and were not determined by assay-based typing. Sample metadata almost always included a de-identified subject ID, COVID-19 status, age in years and sex. What the authors observed across the whole study: The amount of clinical and demographic metadata varied by source and participant and was provided uncurated.

Sample: PBMCs or T cells enriched from blood (not recorded which). The sequence was collected from a woman between 35 and 50 years old with acute COVID-19. The sequence is built from TRBV18 and TRBJ2-3; TRBD2 agrees with 8 junctional bases. The bases read TGTGCCAGCTCACCACTGCAACTTACTGGCGGGAGGTCTCCAGATACGCAGTATTTT. Translated, it gives CASSPLQLTGGRSPDTQYF. The full variable domain, completed from the reference TRBV18 and TRBJ2-3 proteins outside the CDR3, reads NAGVMQNPRHLVRRRGQEARLRCSPMKGHSHVYWYRQLPEEGLKFMVYLQKENIIDESGMPKERFSAEFPKEGPSILRIQQVVRGDSAAYFCASSPLQLTGGRSPDTQYFGPGTRLTVL.